The 29 T cell receptor beta chains given below trace back to one sample, sequenced in a study of shared T cell receptors in the human thymus. The method was immunoSEQ multiplex PCR; TCRdb's version includes in-frame clones alone and lacks a portion of them. The table shows about 660,000 clones, with approximately 87% occurring only once. Another study also made use of these data, one on human thymus T cells.

The sample comprised thymocytes. The receptors were gathered from a boy younger than two with a congenital heart defect.

The chain is built from TRBV5-1 and TRBJ2-5, with TRBD2 identical over 7 bases. V was pared by 0 bases and J by 0 bases, with 5 bases of the junction left unmatched. From germline, CDR1 is SGHRS and CDR2 YFSETQ. The CDR3 runs to 16 residues. This chain's CDR3 is CASSLALAEYQETQYF. CDR3 DNA: TGCGCCAGCAGCTTGGCGCTAGCGGAATACCAAGAGACCCAGTACTTC.

This chain uses TRBV7-3 with TRBJ2-6, with D possibly matching TRBD1 (6 bases). V lost 1 base, J lost 0 bases, and 10 bases lay in between. The CDR3 runs 17 residues. The germline V gene encodes CDR1 SGHTA and CDR2 FQGTGA. Here the CDR3 DNA reads TGTGCCAGCAGCTTAATGGGACATCACTCTGGGGCCAACGTCCTGACTTTC. It translates to CASSLMGHHSGANVLTF.

V usage is TRBV5-1 and J usage is TRBJ2-1; TRBD2 matches 9 bases. The V and J ends lost 1 base and 5 bases, in that order; junction bases with no gene match: 16. The CDR3 is 19 amino acids. In germline, CDR1 is SGHRS, CDR2 YFSETQ. DNA for the CDR3: TGCGCCAGCAGCTTGTTTTTCAATTATGGACTAGCGTCGGACAATGAGCAGTTCTTC. Residues: CASSLFFNYGLASDNEQFF.

In nucleotides, the CDR3 is TGTGCCAGCAGGCTGAATAGGACTAGCGGGGAGGGAACGCAGTATTTT. It encodes CASRLNRTSGEGTQYF. The V gene is TRBV2, the J gene TRBJ2-3, with 12 bases identical to TRBD2. CDR1 is SNHLY and CDR2 is FYNNEI in the germline V gene. CDR3 length equals 16 residues. V shed 6 bases and J 9 bases; nucleotides not matched to a gene: 13.

There are a few counts of this clone. The genes are TRBV19 and TRBJ2-6; TRBD2 might be the D (5 bases). V was clipped by 6 bases and J by 3 bases, with 15 bases between them. Germline CDR1 reads LNHDA; CDR2 reads SQIVND (reference sequence). The CDR3 loop spans 16 amino acids. The CDR3 coding sequence is TGTGCCAGTAGGGGCTCGGGGTTAAGTGGGGCCAACGTCCTGACTTTC. It encodes CASRGSGLSGANVLTF.

The table lists this clone with a few counts. The chain uses TRBV4-3 and TRBJ2-3, with 13 nucleotides matching TRBD2. Trimming at V came to 4 bases and at J to 4 bases, leaving 5 bases not matched to a gene. This CDR3 region has 16 residues. From germline, CDR1 is LGHNA and CDR2 YSLEER. Here the CDR3 DNA reads TGCGCCAGCAGCCGCACCACTAGCGGGGGGGCAGATACGCAGTATTTT. Amino acids: CASSRTTSGGADTQYF.

The chain couples TRBV2 to TRBJ2-3; 11 bases align to TRBD2. CDR1 is SNHLY and CDR2 is FYNNEI in the germline V gene. The CDR3 is 17 residues long. J was trimmed by 8 bases and V by 6 bases; bases with no gene match: 16. CDR3 in DNA: TGTGCCAGCAGAGATCCGACTAGCGGGATATCACTACGTACGCAGTATTTT. It specifies CASRDPTSGISLRTQYF.

This clone was counted once. The chain links TRBV27 to TRBJ2-1, with 10 nucleotides matching TRBD2. Losses at the gene ends were 6 bases for V and 5 bases for J; bases not matched to a gene: 13. CDR3 size: 17 residues. Germline V gives CDR1 MNHEY, CDR2 SMNVEV (reference sequence). CDR3 loop: CASRKLTWTSGDNEQFF. The CDR3 DNA follows: TGTGCCAGCAGAAAATTAACATGGACTAGCGGAGACAATGAGCAGTTCTTC.

The chain is built from TRBV28 and TRBJ2-3; 12 bases line up with TRBD2. From germline, CDR1 is MDHEN and CDR2 SYDVKM. Trimming at V came to 7 bases and at J to 0 bases, leaving 5 bases not matched to a gene. This CDR3 contains 16 residues. The CDR3 nucleotides read TGTGCCAGCACAGGGACTAGCGGGCTGAGCACAGATACGCAGTATTTT. Amino acid sequence: CASTGTSGLSTDTQYF.

V and J are TRBV18 and TRBJ2-4; TRBD2 matches at 9 bases. Germline CDR1 is KGHSH and CDR2 is LQKENI. The CDR3 length is 19 residues. Germline trimming cut 3 bases from V and 2 bases from J; bases unmatched to any gene: 14. The CDR3 nucleotides are TGTGCCAGCTCACCGGGCGCCCAGGAAGCGGGGGGTTCCAAAAACATTCAGTACTTC. Residues: CASSPGAQEAGGSKNIQYF. Complete variable domain (other parts from reference TRBV18 and TRBJ2-4): NAGVMQNPRHLVRRRGQEARLRCSPMKGHSHVYWYRQLPEEGLKFMVYLQKENIIDESGMPKERFSAEFPKEGPSILRIQQVVRGDSAAYFCASSPGAQEAGGSKNIQYFGAGTRLSVL.

The chain joins TRBV2 to TRBJ2-7; perhaps TRBD2 as D (5 bases). This CDR3 is built from 13 residues. Per the germline V gene, CDR1 is SNHLY and CDR2 is FYNNEI. The germline V and J ends were trimmed by 7 bases and 7 bases, with 17 bases remaining between them. CDR3 residues: CASTADDRGEQYF. CDR3 sequence (DNA): TGTGCCAGCACCGCTGATGACCGCGGGGAGCAGTACTTC.

The rearrangement links TRBV4-1 to TRBJ2-5, with D unclear. V lost 1 base and J lost 0, with 12 bases in between. Germline V lookup: CDR1 MGHRA, CDR2 YSYEKL. The CDR3 spans 16 residues. DNA of the CDR3: TGCGCCAGCAGCCAAGGATCTCTAGGCCACCAAGAGACCCAGTACTTC. Protein sequence: CASSQGSLGHQETQYF.

The chain links TRBV7-6 to TRBJ2-3; 7 bases line up with TRBD1. V shed 5 bases and J 0 bases; nucleotides not matched to a gene: 17. This CDR3 has 19 residues. Germline CDR1 is SGHVS and CDR2 is FNYEAQ. The DNA of the CDR3 is TGTGCCAGCAGCCGATATGGTGCAGGGGGAAGCCGAAGCACAGATACGCAGTATTTT. This translates into CASSRYGAGGSRSTDTQYF.

This chain uses TRBV19 with TRBJ1-5, with D possibly matching TRBD1 (6 bases). Germline V gene sequence: CDR1 LNHDA, CDR2 SQIVND (reference sequence). V was trimmed by 5 bases and J by 4 bases, leaving 30 bases between them. The CDR3 is 20 residues long. CDR3 loop: CASSPLVFETIGRGNQPQHF. CDR3 DNA: TGTGCCAGTAGTCCCCTGGTATTTGAGACGATAGGCAGGGGAAATCAGCCCCAGCATTTT.

The rearrangement links TRBV15 to TRBJ1-5; D not certain. Trimming took off 7 bases at V and 0 bases at J, with 7 bases between the two ends. The CDR3 consists of 13 residues. CDR1 and CDR2 from the germline V gene are LNHNV and YYDKDF (reference sequence). The CDR3 coding sequence is TGTGCCACCAACTTCGGTAGCAATCAGCCCCAGCATTTT. It is translated as CATNFGSNQPQHF.

CDR3 in amino acids: CASSLWARSYNEQFF. In DNA form, the CDR3 reads TGTGCCAGCAGCCTTTGGGCTCGCTCCTACAATGAGCAGTTCTTC. The chain has TRBV11-3 and TRBJ2-1; D not certain. Germline lookup yields CDR1 SGHNT and CDR2 YENEEA. This CDR3 comprises 15 residues. V lost 5 bases and J 0 bases, leaving 11 bases between the germline ends.

The rearrangement joins TRBV7-9 to TRBJ2-3; no definite D call. This CDR3 contains 12 residues. Germline V gene data show CDR1 as SEHNR and CDR2 as FQNEAQ (reference sequence). V lost 5 bases to trimming and J lost 5 bases, with 8 bases between them. CDR3 bases: TGTGCCAGCAGCGCACACAGAGATACGCAGTATTTT. Protein: CASSAHRDTQYF.

The J gene is TRBJ1-1, the V gene TRBV7-2; D gene ambiguous. CDR3 length equals 12 residues. Germline CDR1 reads SGHTA; CDR2 reads FQGNSA. The DNA for the CDR3 is TGTGCGACTACAATAAAGGGATCTGAAGCTTTCTTT. It yields the protein CATTIKGSEAFF. Full variable domain (remainder filled in from reference TRBV7-2 and TRBJ1-1): GAGVSQSPSNKVTEKGKDVELRCDPISGHTALYWYRQSLGQGLEFLIYFQGNSAPDKSGLPSDRFSAERTGGSVSTLTIQRTQQEDSAVYLCATTIKGSEAFFGQGTRLTVV.

This chain joins TRBV9 and TRBJ2-1; the D gene is possibly TRBD1 (6 bases). CDR3 size: 18 residues. Germline-derived CDR1 and CDR2 are SGDLS and YYNGEE. Trimming shortened V by 3 bases and J by 8 bases, and 27 bases separated the two germline ends. CDR3 nucleotides: TGTGCCAGCAGCGCTTTAGATTCGGTGGGGGCCAGAGGAGATGAGCAGTTCTTC. Translated, it gives CASSALDSVGARGDEQFF.

The rearrangement joins TRBV28 to TRBJ2-1; 9 bases map to TRBD2. This CDR3 is built from 16 residues. V lost 4 bases to trimming and J lost 0 bases; unmatched junction nucleotides: 4. The germline CDR1 and CDR2 sequences are MDHEN and SYDVKM. The CDR3 region has the DNA TGTGCCAGCAGTTCTAGCGGGGCTTTCTCCTACAATGAGCAGTTCTTC. Amino acids: CASSSSGAFSYNEQFF. The variable domain in full, with the rest retrieved from reference TRBV28 and TRBJ2-1, is DVKVTQSSRYLVKRTGEKVFLECVQDMDHENMFWYRQDPGLGLRLIYFSYDVKMKEKGDIPEGYSVSREKKERFSLILESASTNQTSMYLCASSSSGAFSYNEQFFGPGTRLTVL.

This chain links TRBV18 with TRBJ1-2, with TRBD1 matching over 7 bases. The germline CDR1 and CDR2 sequences are KGHSH and LQKENI. The V segment lost 2 bases and the J segment 6 bases; nucleotides outside the gene matches: 9. The CDR3 covers 15 residues. Here the CDR3 reads CASSPMEDRVNGYTF. CDR3 DNA sequence: TGTGCCAGCTCACCAATGGAAGACAGGGTAAATGGCTACACCTTC.

The CDR3 DNA sequence: TGTGCCAGCAGACGCCCAACAGGGTGGAATCAGCCCCAGCATTTT. This gives the protein CASRRPTGWNQPQHF. This sequence joins TRBV28 and TRBJ1-5; possible D gene TRBD1, 6 bases. Germline loops: CDR1 MDHEN, CDR2 SYDVKM. The CDR3 extends over 15 amino acids. Trimming shortened V by 6 bases and J by 4 bases, and 16 bases separated the two germline ends.

The chain links TRBV5-4 to TRBJ1-6; D is unresolved. CDR1 and CDR2 (germline): SGHNT, YYREEE (reference sequence). The CDR3 spans 15 residues. Trimming cost V 1 base and J 5 bases, with 10 bases left between them. The CDR3: CASSLWAVDNSPLHF. The CDR3 DNA follows: TGTGCCAGCAGCTTGTGGGCCGTTGATAATTCACCCCTCCACTTT.

The rearrangement joins TRBV4-1 to TRBJ2-3; no clear D gene. The germline V gene encodes CDR1 MGHRA and CDR2 YSYEKL. The CDR3 extends over 16 amino acids. Trimming shortened V by 1 base and J by 0 bases, and 11 bases separated the two germline ends. CDR3 sequence reads: CASSQVPGASTDTQYF. The CDR3 coding sequence is TGCGCCAGCAGCCAAGTGCCCGGTGCTAGCACAGATACGCAGTATTTT.

Details on this clone: At one end the junction does not follow the germline gene, possibly because of a read error. The V gene is TRBV5-1, the J gene TRBJ1-2; TRBD1 matches 10 bases. The CDR3 has 16 amino acids. Germline CDR1 reads SGHRS; CDR2 reads YFSETQ. CDR3 in amino acids: CASSLAGQGESYVYTF. The CDR3 DNA is TGCGCCAGCAGCTTGGCCGGACAGGGGGAATCCTATGTCTACACCTTC. The full variable domain, with the rest looked up from reference TRBV5-1 and TRBJ1-2, is KAGVTQTPRYLIKTRGQQVTLSCSPISGHRSVSWYQQTPGQGLQFLFEYFSETQRNKGNFPGRFSGRQFSNSRSEMNVSTLELGDSALYLCASSLAGQGESYVYTFGSGTRLTVV.

The chain couples TRBV4-1 to TRBJ2-7, with TRBD2 matching over 12 bases. From germline, CDR1 is MGHRA and CDR2 YSYEKL. The CDR3 contains 16 residues. J gave up 2 bases and V 1 base, and 3 bases lay outside the gene matches. The CDR3 sequence: CASSQVGLAGPYEQYF. The CDR3 DNA reads as TGCGCCAGCAGCCAAGTAGGACTAGCGGGACCCTACGAGCAGTACTTC.

The chain uses TRBV7-6 and TRBJ2-3; the D gene is possibly TRBD2 (5 bases). In germline, CDR1 is SGHVS, CDR2 FNYEAQ. V was clipped by 5 bases and J by 0 bases, with 15 bases between them. This CDR3 region has 16 residues. The CDR3 reads CASSVTLAASTDTQYF. The CDR3 DNA reads as TGTGCCAGCAGCGTTACTCTAGCCGCTAGCACAGATACGCAGTATTTT.

The V gene is TRBV30, the J gene TRBJ1-1; possibly TRBD1 for D (5 bases). The V end was cut by 0 bases, the J end by 2 bases, with 16 bases between. This CDR3 is 16 amino acids long. In germline, CDR1 is GTSNPN, CDR2 SVGIG (reference sequence). The CDR3 is CAWSVRAGKNNTEAFF. In nucleotides, the CDR3 is TGTGCCTGGAGTGTACGGGCAGGGAAGAACAACACTGAAGCTTTCTTT. Supplemented by reference TRBV30 and TRBJ1-1, the full variable domain reads SQTIHQWPATLVQPVGSPLSLECTVEGTSNPNLYWYRQAAGRGLQLLFYSVGIGQISSEVPQNLSASRPQDRQFILSSKKLLLSDSGFYLCAWSVRAGKNNTEAFFGQGTRLTVV.

V is TRBV27 and J is TRBJ2-7; 12 bases align to TRBD2. CDR1 is MNHEY, CDR2 SMNVEV, per germline (reference sequence). V lost 0 bases and J lost 5; bases outside the gene matches: 2. This CDR3 is 15 amino acids long. In DNA, the CDR3 is TGTGCCAGCAGTTTATCACTAGCGGGGGGTAACGAGCAGTACTTC. Its translation: CASSLSLAGGNEQYF.